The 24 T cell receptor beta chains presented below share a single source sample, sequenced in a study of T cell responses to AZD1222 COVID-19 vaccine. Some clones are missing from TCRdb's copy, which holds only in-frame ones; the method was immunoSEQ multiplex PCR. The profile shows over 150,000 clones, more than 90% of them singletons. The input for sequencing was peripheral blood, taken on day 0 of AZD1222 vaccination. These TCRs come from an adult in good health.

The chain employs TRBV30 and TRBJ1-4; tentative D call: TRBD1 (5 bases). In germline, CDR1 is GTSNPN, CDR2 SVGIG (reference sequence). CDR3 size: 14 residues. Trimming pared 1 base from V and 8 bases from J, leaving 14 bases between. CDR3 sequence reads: CAWSGVGVVEKLFF. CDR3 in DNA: TGTGCCTGGAGTGGGGTGGGGGTCGTCGAAAAACTGTTTTTT.

In DNA form, the CDR3 reads TGTGCCAGCAGAACTTGGAAGCGGGAGTCTCTCAGCGGGGAGCTGTTTTTT. Protein: CASRTWKRESLSGELFF. J is TRBJ2-2 and V is TRBV28; 8 positions match TRBD2. V was pared by 6 bases and J by 7 bases, with 16 bases of the junction left unmatched. This CDR3 region has 17 residues. In germline, CDR1 is MDHEN, CDR2 SYDVKM.

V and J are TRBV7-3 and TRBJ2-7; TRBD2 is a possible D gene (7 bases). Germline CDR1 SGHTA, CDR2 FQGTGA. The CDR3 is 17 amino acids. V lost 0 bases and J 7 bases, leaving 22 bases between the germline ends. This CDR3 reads CASSLTGGGGPLREQYF. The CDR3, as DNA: TGTGCCAGCAGCTTAACGGGAGGGGGAGGGCCGTTACGGGAGCAGTACTTC.

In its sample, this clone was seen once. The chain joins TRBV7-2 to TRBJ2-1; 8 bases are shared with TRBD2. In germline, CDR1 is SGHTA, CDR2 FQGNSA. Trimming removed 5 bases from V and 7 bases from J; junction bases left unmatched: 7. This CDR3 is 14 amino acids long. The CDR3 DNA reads TGTGCCAGCAGCCGGAGCGGGGGTAAAAATGAGCAGTTCTTC. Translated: CASSRSGGKNEQFF. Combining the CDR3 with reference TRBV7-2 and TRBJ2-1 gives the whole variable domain GAGVSQSPSNKVTEKGKDVELRCDPISGHTALYWYRQSLGQGLEFLIYFQGNSAPDKSGLPSDRFSAERTGGSVSTLTIQRTQQEDSAVYLCASSRSGGKNEQFFGPGTRLTVL.

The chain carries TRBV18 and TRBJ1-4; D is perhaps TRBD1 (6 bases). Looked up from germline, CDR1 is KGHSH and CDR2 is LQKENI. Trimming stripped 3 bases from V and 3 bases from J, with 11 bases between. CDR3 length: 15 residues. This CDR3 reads CASSPYRDSNEKLFF. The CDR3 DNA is TGTGCCAGCTCACCGTACAGGGACTCTAATGAAAAACTGTTTTTT.

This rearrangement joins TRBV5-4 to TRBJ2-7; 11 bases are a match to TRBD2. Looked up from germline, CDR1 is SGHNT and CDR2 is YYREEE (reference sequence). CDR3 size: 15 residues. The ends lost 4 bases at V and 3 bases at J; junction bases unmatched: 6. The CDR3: CASSAGTSGVYEQYF. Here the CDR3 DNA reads TGTGCCAGCAGCGCCGGGACTAGCGGAGTCTACGAGCAGTACTTC.

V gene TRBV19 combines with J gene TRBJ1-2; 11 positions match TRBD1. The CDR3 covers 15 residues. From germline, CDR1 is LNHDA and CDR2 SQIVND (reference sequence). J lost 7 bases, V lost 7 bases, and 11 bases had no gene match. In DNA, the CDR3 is TGTGCCAGTATCCTCCGGGACAGGGGGATGGGTGGCTACACCTTC. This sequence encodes CASILRDRGMGGYTF.

This chain's CDR3 is CASSPTGLNTGELFF. The CDR3, as DNA: TGTGCCAGCTCGCCGACAGGGCTGAACACCGGGGAGCTGTTTTTT. This chain uses TRBV18 with TRBJ2-2; 7 bases agree with TRBD1. The CDR3 is 15 amino acids. From germline, CDR1 is KGHSH and CDR2 LQKENI. Germline trimming cut 6 bases from V and 1 base from J; bases unmatched to any gene: 5.

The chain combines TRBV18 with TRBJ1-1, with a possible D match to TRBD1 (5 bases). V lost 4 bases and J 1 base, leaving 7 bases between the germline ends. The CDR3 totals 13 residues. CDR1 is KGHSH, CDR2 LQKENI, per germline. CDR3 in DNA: TGTGCCAGCTCACGGGGGGGGAACACTGAAGCTTTCTTT. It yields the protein CASSRGGNTEAFF.

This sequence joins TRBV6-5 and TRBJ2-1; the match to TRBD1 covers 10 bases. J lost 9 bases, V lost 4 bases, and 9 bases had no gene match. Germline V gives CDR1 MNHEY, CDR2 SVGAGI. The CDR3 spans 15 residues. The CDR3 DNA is TGTGCCAGCAGTTTTGACAGGGGGCGTCGGGGTGAGCAGTTCTTC. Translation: CASSFDRGRRGEQFF.

CDR3 coding DNA: TGTGCCAGCAGCCCCGGACAGGGAGTTATAGAGACCCAGTACTTC. Encoded protein: CASSPGQGVIETQYF. The chain has TRBV7-9 and TRBJ2-5, with 8 bases identical to TRBD1. CDR1 is SEHNR and CDR2 is FQNEAQ in the germline V gene (reference sequence). The CDR3 is 15 amino acids. Germline trimming cut 5 bases from V and 4 bases from J; bases unmatched to any gene: 9.

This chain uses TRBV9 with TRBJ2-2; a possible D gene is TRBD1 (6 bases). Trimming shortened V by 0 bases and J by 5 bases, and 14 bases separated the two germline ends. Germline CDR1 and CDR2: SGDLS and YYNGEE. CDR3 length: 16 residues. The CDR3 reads CASSVALRGSTGELFF. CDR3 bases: TGTGCCAGCAGCGTAGCCCTCAGGGGCTCAACCGGGGAGCTGTTTTTT.

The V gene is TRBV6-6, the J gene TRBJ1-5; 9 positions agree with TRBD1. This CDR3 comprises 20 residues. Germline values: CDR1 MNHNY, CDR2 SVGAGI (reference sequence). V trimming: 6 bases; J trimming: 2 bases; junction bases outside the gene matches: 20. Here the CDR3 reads CASSHLKSGQGGHGNQPQHF. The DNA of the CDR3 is TGTGCCAGCAGCCATCTTAAATCGGGACAGGGAGGTCACGGCAATCAGCCCCAGCATTTT.

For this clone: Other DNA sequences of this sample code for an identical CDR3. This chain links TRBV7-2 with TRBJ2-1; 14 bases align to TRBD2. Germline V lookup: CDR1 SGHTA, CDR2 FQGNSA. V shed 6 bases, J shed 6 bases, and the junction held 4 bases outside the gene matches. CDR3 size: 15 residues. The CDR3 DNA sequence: TGTGCCAGCAGTCTCGGACTAGCGGGGGGCAATGAGCAGTTCTTC. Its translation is CASSLGLAGGNEQFF.

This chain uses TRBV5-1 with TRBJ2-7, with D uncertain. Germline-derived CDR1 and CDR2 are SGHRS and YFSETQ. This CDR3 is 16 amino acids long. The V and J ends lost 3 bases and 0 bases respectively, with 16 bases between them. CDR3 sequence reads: CASSYNTASPSYEQYF. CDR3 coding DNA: TGCGCCAGCAGCTATAATACAGCGTCCCCCTCCTACGAGCAGTACTTC. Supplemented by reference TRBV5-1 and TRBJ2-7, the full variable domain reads KAGVTQTPRYLIKTRGQQVTLSCSPISGHRSVSWYQQTPGQGLQFLFEYFSETQRNKGNFPGRFSGRQFSNSRSEMNVSTLELGDSALYLCASSYNTASPSYEQYFGPGTRLTVT.

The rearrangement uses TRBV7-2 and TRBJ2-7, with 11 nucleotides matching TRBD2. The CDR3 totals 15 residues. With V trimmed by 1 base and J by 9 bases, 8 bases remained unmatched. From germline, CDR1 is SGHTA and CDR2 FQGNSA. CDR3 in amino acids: CASSLGSLAGERQYF. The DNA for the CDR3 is TGTGCCAGCAGCTTAGGGTCACTAGCGGGGGAGAGGCAGTACTTC.

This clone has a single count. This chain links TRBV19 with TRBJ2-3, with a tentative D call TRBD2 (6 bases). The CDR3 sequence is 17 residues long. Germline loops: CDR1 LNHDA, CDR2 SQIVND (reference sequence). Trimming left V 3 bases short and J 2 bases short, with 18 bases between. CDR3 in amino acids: CASSIGFAGRNTDTQYF. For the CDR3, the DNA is TGTGCCAGTAGTATCGGGTTCGCGGGAAGAAACACAGATACGCAGTATTTT.

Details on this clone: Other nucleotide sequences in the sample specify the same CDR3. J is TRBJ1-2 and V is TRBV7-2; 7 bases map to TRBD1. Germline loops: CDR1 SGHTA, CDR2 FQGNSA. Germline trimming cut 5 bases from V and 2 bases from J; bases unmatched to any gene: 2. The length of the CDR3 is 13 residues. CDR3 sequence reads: CASSLQGNYGYTF. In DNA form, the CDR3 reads TGTGCCAGCAGCCTACAGGGGAACTATGGCTACACCTTC.

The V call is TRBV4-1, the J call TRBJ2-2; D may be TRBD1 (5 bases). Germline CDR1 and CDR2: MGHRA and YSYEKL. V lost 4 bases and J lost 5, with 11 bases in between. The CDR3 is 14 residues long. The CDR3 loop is CASSPGLRTGELFF. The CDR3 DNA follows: TGCGCCAGCAGCCCAGGGCTGCGGACCGGGGAGCTGTTTTTT.

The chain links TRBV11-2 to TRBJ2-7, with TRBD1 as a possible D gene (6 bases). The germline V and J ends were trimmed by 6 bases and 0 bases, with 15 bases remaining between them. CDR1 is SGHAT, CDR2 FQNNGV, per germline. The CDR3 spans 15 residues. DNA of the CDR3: TGTGCCAGCAGTCCCCGACAGGTCAGCTCCTACGAGCAGTACTTC. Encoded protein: CASSPRQVSSYEQYF. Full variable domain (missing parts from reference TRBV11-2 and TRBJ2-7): EAGVAQSPRYKIIEKRQSVAFWCNPISGHATLYWYQQILGQGPKLLIQFQNNGVVDDSQLPKDRFSAERLKGVDSTLKIQPAKLEDSAVYLCASSPRQVSSYEQYFGPGTRLTVT.

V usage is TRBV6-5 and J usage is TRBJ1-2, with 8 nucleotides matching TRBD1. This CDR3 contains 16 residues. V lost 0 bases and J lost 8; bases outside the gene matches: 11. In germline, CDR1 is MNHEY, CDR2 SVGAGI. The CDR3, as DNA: TGTGCCAGCAGTTACTCGGGCCCCAGGGGGCGCGGGGGCTACACCTTC. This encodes CASSYSGPRGRGGYTF.

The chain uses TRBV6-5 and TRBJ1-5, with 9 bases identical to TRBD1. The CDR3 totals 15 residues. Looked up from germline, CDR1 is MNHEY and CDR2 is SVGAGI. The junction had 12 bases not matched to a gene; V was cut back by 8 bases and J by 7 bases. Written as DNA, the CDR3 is TGTGCCAGCGGCCCCGGGACAGGGATGGGGCAGCCCCAGCATTTT. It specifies CASGPGTGMGQPQHF.

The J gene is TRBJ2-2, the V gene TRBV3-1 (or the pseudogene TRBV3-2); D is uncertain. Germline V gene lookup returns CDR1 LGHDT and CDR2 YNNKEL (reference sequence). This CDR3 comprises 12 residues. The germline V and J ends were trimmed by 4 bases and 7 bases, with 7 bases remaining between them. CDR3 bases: TGTGCCAGCAGCCCACCCCTCGGGGAGCTGTTTTTT. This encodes CASSPPLGELFF.

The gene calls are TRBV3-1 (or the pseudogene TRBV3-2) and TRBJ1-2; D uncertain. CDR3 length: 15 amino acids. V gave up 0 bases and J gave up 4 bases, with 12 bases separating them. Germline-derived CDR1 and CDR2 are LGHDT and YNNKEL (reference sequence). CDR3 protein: CASSQDMADLYGYTF. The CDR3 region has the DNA TGTGCCAGCAGCCAAGACATGGCGGACCTCTATGGCTACACCTTC.